This passage covers 13 T cell receptor beta chains from one sample sequenced in a study of molecular identifiers for immune sequencing clone quantification. TCRdb re-called the PCR reads through MiXCR, storing one row per CDR3 protein. The sample has over 50,000 distinct CDR3 sequences, more than 35% seen once; the top ten hold 3% to 4.5%. Sequencing input: naive CD8+ T cells from blood, with Jurkat cell RNA spiked in. Subset described: FACS-sorted CD8+CD4-CCR7+CD45RA+ naive T cells. The receptors were gathered from a human donor in good health. Some libraries in this study had Jurkat cell RNA spiked in.

This chain links TRBV20-1 with TRBJ2-3; 12 nucleotides match TRBD1. With 4 bases clipped from V and 5 bases from J, the junction kept 7 bases outside the gene matches. In germline, CDR1 is DFQATT, CDR2 SNEGSKA (reference sequence). The CDR3 has 15 amino acids. CDR3 sequence (DNA): TGCAGTGCTAAAGTGGGACAGGGGGCAGGAGATACGCAGTATTTT. Amino acid sequence: CSAKVGQGAGDTQYF.

Regarding this clonotype: Given a much more abundant clone one base away, this may be a read error. Since no conserved phenylalanine or tryptophan closes the CDR3, a read error is the likely cause. The V and J genes are TRBV6-5 and TRBJ1-5; TRBD1 is a possible D gene (5 bases). Per the germline V gene, CDR1 is MNHEY and CDR2 is SVGAGI. The CDR3 loop spans 13 amino acids. The CDR3 region has the DNA TGTGCCAGCAGTAACTCAGGGTTTCAGCCCCAGCATATT. Its translation is CASSNSGFQPQHI.

The rearrangement joins TRBV5-1 to TRBJ2-7; D is unclear. Trimming cost V 5 bases and J 5 bases, with 17 bases left between them. The CDR3 runs 14 residues. CDR1 is SGHRS and CDR2 is YFSETQ in the germline V gene. The CDR3 here is CASSGKHRGDEQYF. CDR3 DNA sequence: TGCGCCAGCAGTGGAAAACACCGAGGCGACGAGCAGTACTTC.

The chain combines TRBV7-6 with TRBJ2-5; TRBD2 is a possible D gene (6 bases). The V gene's germline CDR1 is SGHVS and CDR2 FNYEAQ. V was trimmed by 1 base and J by 5 bases, leaving 14 bases between them. The CDR3 loop spans 15 amino acids. This chain's CDR3 is CASSLGFSGRETQYF. CDR3 in DNA: TGTGCCAGCAGCTTAGGGTTTAGCGGTCGGGAGACCCAGTACTTC.

This sequence joins TRBV2 and TRBJ1-1; 9 bases align to TRBD1. There are 13 residues in the CDR3. Germline CDR1 SNHLY, CDR2 FYNNEI. Germline trimming cut 6 bases from V and 5 bases from J; bases unmatched to any gene: 4. The CDR3 reads CASRHRGLTEAFF. The CDR3 DNA reads as TGTGCCAGCAGGCACAGGGGGCTTACTGAAGCTTTCTTT.

The CDR3 protein is CASSQDRWGTYEQYF. The CDR3 DNA reads as TGCGCCAGCAGCCAAGATAGATGGGGGACGTACGAGCAGTACTTC. The chain links TRBV4-3 to TRBJ2-7, with D perhaps given as TRBD1 or TRBD2 (5 bases each). The V gene's germline CDR1 is LGHNA and CDR2 YSLEER. This CDR3 is built from 15 residues. V was pared by 0 bases and J by 4 bases, with 13 bases between.

V usage is TRBV20-1 and J usage is TRBJ2-7; TRBD2 matches 8 bases. Germline values: CDR1 DFQATT, CDR2 SNEGSKA (reference sequence). V was clipped by 6 bases and J by 6 bases; unmatched bases: 25. CDR3 length equals 18 residues. The CDR3 DNA is TGCAGTGCGTTGTCCTTCGAGCCGGGACTAGGACGGGTTCGCGAGCAGTACTTC. It codes for CSALSFEPGLGRVREQYF.

This clonotype has just a few counts. A much larger clone lies one base from this, so it may be a read error. The genes are TRBV28 and TRBJ2-3; TRBD2 matches 7 bases. The CDR3 totals 15 residues. V shed 3 bases and J 4 bases; nucleotides not matched to a gene: 7. Germline lookup yields CDR1 MDHEN and CDR2 SYDVKM. This CDR3 reads CASSFGRLRADTQYF. The DNA of the CDR3 is TGTGCCAGCAGTTTCGGGAGGCTTCGGGCAGATACGCAGTATTTT.

The rearrangement joins TRBV12-3 or TRBV12-4 to TRBJ2-5; D might be TRBD1 or TRBD2, each matching 5 bases. V lost 3 bases, J lost 5 bases, and 16 bases lay in between. The CDR3 has 15 amino acids. CDR3 sequence reads: CASSFGQGDLETQYF. The CDR3 nucleotides are TGTGCCAGCAGTTTTGGTCAAGGGGACCTCGAGACCCAGTACTTC.

The chain recombines TRBV28 with TRBJ2-5; 8 bases are shared with TRBD2. The germline gives CDR1 MDHEN, CDR2 SYDVKM. This CDR3 has 18 residues. The V and J ends lost 7 bases and 2 bases, in that order; junction bases with no gene match: 18. In DNA, the CDR3 is TGTGCCAGCAATCGTCACGGGACCGGGACTAGAAATCAAGAGACCCAGTACTTC. The encoded protein is CASNRHGTGTRNQETQYF.

As regards this clonotype: A single base separates this from a much larger clone, so it may be a read error. The chain carries TRBV28 and TRBJ1-1, with TRBD1 matching 9 bases. CDR1 MDHEN and CDR2 SYDVKM come from the germline V gene. The V segment lost 4 bases and the J segment 10 bases; nucleotides outside the gene matches: 7. The CDR3 has 13 amino acids. CDR3 coding DNA: TGTGCCAGCAGTTGGGACAGGGCGAATGTAGCTTTCTTT. It codes for CASSWDRANVAFF.

This clonotype showed up many times. This rearrangement joins TRBV14 to TRBJ2-5, with D maybe TRBD1 (6 bases). In germline, CDR1 is SGHDN, CDR2 FVKESK. The length of the CDR3 is 14 residues. Trimming took off 4 bases at V and 4 bases at J, with 13 bases between the two ends. The chain's CDR3 is CASSLRRGLETQYF. In DNA, the CDR3 is TGTGCCAGCAGCCTCCGCAGGGGATTAGAGACCCAGTACTTC.

Notes on this clonotype: The CDR3 does not close with the conserved phenylalanine or tryptophan, likely indicating a read error. The genes are TRBV7-2 and TRBJ1-1; D not resolved. The CDR3 length is 14 residues. The V end lost 5 bases, the J end lost 0 bases, and 10 bases lay between the germline ends. Germline V gives CDR1 SGHTA, CDR2 FQGNSA. CDR3 coding DNA: TGTGCCAGCAGCCCCCCCCTCATGAACACTGAAGCTTTCTAT. It translates to CASSPPLMNTEAFY.